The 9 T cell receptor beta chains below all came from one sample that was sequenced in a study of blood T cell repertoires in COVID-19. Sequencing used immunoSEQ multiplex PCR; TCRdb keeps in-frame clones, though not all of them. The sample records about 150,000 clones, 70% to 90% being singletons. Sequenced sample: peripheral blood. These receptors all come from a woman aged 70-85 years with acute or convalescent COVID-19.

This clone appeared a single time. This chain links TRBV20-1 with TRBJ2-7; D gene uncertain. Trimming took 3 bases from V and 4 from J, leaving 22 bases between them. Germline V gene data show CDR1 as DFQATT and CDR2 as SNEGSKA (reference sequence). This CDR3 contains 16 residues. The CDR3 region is CSASPKAPTAEYEQYF. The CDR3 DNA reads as TGCAGTGCTAGTCCCAAGGCCCCCACGGCGGAATACGAGCAGTACTTC.

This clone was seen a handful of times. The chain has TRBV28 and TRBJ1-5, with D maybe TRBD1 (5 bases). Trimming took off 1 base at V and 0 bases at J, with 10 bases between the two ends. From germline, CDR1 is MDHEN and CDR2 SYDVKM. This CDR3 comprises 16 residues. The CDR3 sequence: CASSLLTEISNQPQHF. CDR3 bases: TGTGCCAGCAGTTTATTGACAGAGATTAGCAATCAGCCCCAGCATTTT.

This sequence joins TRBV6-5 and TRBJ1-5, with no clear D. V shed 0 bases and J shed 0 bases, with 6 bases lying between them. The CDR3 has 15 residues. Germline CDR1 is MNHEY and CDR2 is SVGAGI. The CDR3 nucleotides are TGTGCCAGCAGTTACTCACAGTATAGCAATCAGCCCCAGCATTTT. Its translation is CASSYSQYSNQPQHF.

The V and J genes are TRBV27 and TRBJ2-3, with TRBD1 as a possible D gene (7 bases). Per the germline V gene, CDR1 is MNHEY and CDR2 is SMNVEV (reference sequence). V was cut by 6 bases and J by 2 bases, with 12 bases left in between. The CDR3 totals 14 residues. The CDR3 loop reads CASRAGQNTDTQYF. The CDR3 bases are TGTGCCAGCAGGGCGGGACAGAACACAGATACGCAGTATTTT.

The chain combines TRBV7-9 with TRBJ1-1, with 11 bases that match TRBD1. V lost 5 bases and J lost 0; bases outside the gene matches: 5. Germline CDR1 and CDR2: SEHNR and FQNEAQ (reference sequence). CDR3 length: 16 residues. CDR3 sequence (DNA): TGTGCCAGCAGCCCCGGGACAGGGGGAATGAACACTGAAGCTTTCTTT. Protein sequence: CASSPGTGGMNTEAFF.

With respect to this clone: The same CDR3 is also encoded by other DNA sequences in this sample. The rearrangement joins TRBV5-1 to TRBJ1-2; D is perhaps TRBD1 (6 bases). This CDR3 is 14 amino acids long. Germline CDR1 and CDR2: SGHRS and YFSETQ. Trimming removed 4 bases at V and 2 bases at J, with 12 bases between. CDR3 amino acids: CASSLGQGNYGYTF. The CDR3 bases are TGCGCCAGCAGCCTGGGGCAGGGGAACTATGGCTACACCTTC.

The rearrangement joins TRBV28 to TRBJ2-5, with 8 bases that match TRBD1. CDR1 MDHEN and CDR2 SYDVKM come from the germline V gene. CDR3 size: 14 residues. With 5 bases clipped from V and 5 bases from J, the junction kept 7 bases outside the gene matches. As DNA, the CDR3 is TGTGCCAGCAGTGTGCGGACAGGGCGGGAGACCCAGTACTTC. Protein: CASSVRTGRETQYF. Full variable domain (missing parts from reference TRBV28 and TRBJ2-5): DVKVTQSSRYLVKRTGEKVFLECVQDMDHENMFWYRQDPGLGLRLIYFSYDVKMKEKGDIPEGYSVSREKKERFSLILESASTNQTSMYLCASSVRTGRETQYFGPGTRLLVL.

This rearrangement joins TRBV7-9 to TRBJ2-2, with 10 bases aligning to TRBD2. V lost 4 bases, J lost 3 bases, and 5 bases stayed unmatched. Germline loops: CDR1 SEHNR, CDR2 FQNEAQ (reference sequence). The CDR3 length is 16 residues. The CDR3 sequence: CASSSQRGGDTGELFF. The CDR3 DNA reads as TGTGCCAGCAGCTCCCAGCGGGGGGGCGACACCGGGGAGCTGTTTTTT.

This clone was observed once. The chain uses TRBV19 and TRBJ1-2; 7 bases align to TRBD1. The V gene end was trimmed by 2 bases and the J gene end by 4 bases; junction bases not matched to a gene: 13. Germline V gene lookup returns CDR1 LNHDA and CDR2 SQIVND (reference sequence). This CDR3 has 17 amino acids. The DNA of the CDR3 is TGTGCCAGTAGTATATCAGCTTGGACAGGCCGAACCTATGGCTACACCTTC. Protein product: CASSISAWTGRTYGYTF.